The clone carrying this T cell receptor beta chain was counted ten times or more. Using its own MiXCR run on the RT-PCR reads, TCRdb lists one record per CDR3 protein. The sample includes 95,000 to 120,000 distinct CDR3 sequences, about a third of them seen just once. These data are taken from a study of patients and donors after allogeneic stem cell transplantation. V dropped 5 bases and J dropped 0 bases, with 23 bases sitting between them. This CDR3 comprises 19 residues. The V call is TRBV12-3 or TRBV12-4, the J call TRBJ1-3; D remains ambiguous. The sequence came from a human donor who was either an allogeneic HSCT recipient or a stem cell or donor lymphocyte infusion donor (not recorded which). It is not recorded whose cells these are; they may come from a transplant donor. The sequenced sample consisted of blood, either unsorted or a sorted T cell fraction (not recorded which). CDR3: CASSNRRRANHYSGNTIYF. The CDR3 nucleotides are TGTGCCAGCAGTAATCGACGGCGTGCTAACCATTACTCTGGAAACACCATATATTTT.